The 8 T cell receptor beta chains given below trace back to one sample, sequenced in a study of response to subunit inactivated influenza vaccine (dated by TCRdb to 2016 to 2019). Libraries were made using RT-PCR. Sequencing took place on an Illumina HiSeq 2500. TCRdb reprocessed the public reads (quality trimming at Q25 with fastp, clone calling with MiXCR) and kept in-frame beta chains. Each entry merges the rows of one CDR3 protein and shows their most common DNA and genes. The sample data list over 400,000 distinct CDR3 sequences, and 9.5% to 12% of these were observed just once. The ten largest clones take up roughly 12% of the sample. The time point tag for this specimen amounts to: 45 days after influenza vaccine administration. The source was PBMCs from blood, collected about 40 days after vaccination. Every receptor here comes from a man in his fifties who received an inactivated influenza vaccine. Donor details come from another sample of the same person, matched by shared clones.

This clonotype was found a few times. This rearrangement joins TRBV28 to TRBJ1-5; D is ambiguous. The CDR3 runs to 14 residues. Germline CDR1 and CDR2: MDHEN and SYDVKM. The V gene lost 7 bases and the J gene lost 2 bases, with 12 bases spanning the gap. CDR3: CASTLGHRNQPQHF. For the CDR3, the DNA is TGTGCCAGCACCCTAGGGCACCGCAATCAGCCCCAGCATTTT.

This clonotype was seen more than once but under ten times. CDR3 bases: TGTGCCAGCAGTTACTCTTGGGTAGAGACCCAGTACTTC. It specifies CASSYSWVETQYF. The V call is TRBV6-5, the J call TRBJ2-5; D unclear. V gave up 0 bases and J gave up 4 bases, with 6 bases separating them. The CDR3 contains 13 residues. Germline loops: CDR1 MNHEY, CDR2 SVGAGI.

This clonotype was counted ten times or more. The chain combines TRBV20-1 with TRBJ1-1; D gene uncertain. The germline gives CDR1 DFQATT, CDR2 SNEGSKA (reference sequence). CDR3 size: 14 residues. V lost 5 bases and J lost 1, with 14 bases in between. The CDR3 region is CSADRAPGNTEAFF. The DNA for the CDR3 is TGCAGTGCTGACCGGGCCCCTGGGAACACTGAAGCTTTCTTT.

In this sample, this clonotype turned up a few times. V gene TRBV2 combines with J gene TRBJ1-1; D is perhaps TRBD1 (6 bases). The CDR3 runs to 12 residues. Per the germline V gene, CDR1 is SNHLY and CDR2 is FYNNEI. V lost 6 bases, J lost 5 bases, and 10 bases lay in between. CDR3 bases: TGTGCCAGCAGCCAGGGGACTACTGAAGCTTTCTTT. Translated, it gives CASSQGTTEAFF.

V is TRBV3-1 and J is TRBJ2-2; D ambiguous. Trimming cost V 1 base and J 2 bases, with 8 bases left between them. CDR3 length: 15 amino acids. Germline CDR1 reads LGHDT; CDR2 reads YNNKEL (reference sequence). This CDR3 reads CASSQVPFNTGELFF. DNA for the CDR3: TGTGCCAGCAGCCAAGTACCTTTCAACACCGGGGAGCTGTTTTTT.

This clonotype was counted a few times. This sequence joins TRBV18 and TRBJ2-4; D perhaps matches TRBD2 (5 bases). Germline V gene sequence: CDR1 KGHSH, CDR2 LQKENI. CDR3 size: 13 residues. Trimming shortened V by 1 base and J by 7 bases, and 8 bases separated the two germline ends. The CDR3 nucleotides read TGTGCCAGCTCACCACAGGGAGTTAACATTCAGTACTTC. Its protein is CASSPQGVNIQYF.

The chain links TRBV7-9 to TRBJ2-1; tentatively, D is TRBD1 (6 bases). The CDR3 totals 15 residues. The V end lost 5 bases, the J end lost 0 bases, and 11 bases lay between the germline ends. Germline V gene data show CDR1 as SEHNR and CDR2 as FQNEAQ (reference sequence). Here the CDR3 reads CASSTDRSSYNEQFF. CDR3 coding DNA: TGTGCCAGCAGCACCGACAGGAGCTCCTACAATGAGCAGTTCTTC. The whole variable domain, remainder taken from reference TRBV7-9 and TRBJ2-1, is DTGVSQNPRHKITKRGQNVTFRCDPISEHNRLYWYRQTLGQGPEFLTYFQNEAQLEKSRLLSDRFSAERPKGSFSTLEIQRTEQGDSAMYLCASSTDRSSYNEQFFGPGTRLTVL.

In its sample, this clonotype was seen a few times. V usage is TRBV5-1 and J usage is TRBJ1-4; no firm D call. The CDR3 is 14 amino acids. The germline CDR1 and CDR2 sequences are SGHRS and YFSETQ. V gave up 2 bases and J gave up 14 bases, with 19 bases separating them. The CDR3: CASSFDRMGRNLFF. The CDR3 nucleotides read TGCGCCAGCAGCTTTGATCGAATGGGAAGAAACCTGTTTTTT.